Listed below are T cell receptor beta chains from one sample, sequenced in a study of T cell responses to AZD1222 COVID-19 vaccine. The table came from immunoSEQ multiplex PCR; TCRdb's copy has only in-frame clones and leaves some out. The sample includes about 150,000 clones, more than 85% of them seen just once. Material: peripheral blood, obtained after recovery from COVID-19. These receptors all stem from an adult who had recovered from COVID-19. Each CDR3 is given without its conserved first and last residue. The order of the fields is CDR3 protein, J gene, clone size, V gene, D gene. D genes are given only for firm matches. Clone size appears in some rows only: once, few, many, or a class for an expanded clone.

CDR3 protein: ASSPSGGSYNEQF
J gene: TRBJ2-1
clone size: NA
V gene: TRBV6-2/TRBV6-3
D gene: TRBD2

CDR3 protein: ASSLSEGRDEQF
J gene: TRBJ2-1
clone size: once
V gene: TRBV27
D gene: NA

CDR3 protein: TNKLNTTYEQY
J gene: TRBJ2-7
clone size: once
V gene: TRBV29-1
D gene: NA

CDR3 protein: ASSPTGNDEQY
J gene: TRBJ2-7
clone size: NA
V gene: TRBV5-1
D gene: TRBD1

CDR3 protein: ASSGQPGSTDTQY
J gene: TRBJ2-3
clone size: NA
V gene: TRBV5-1
D gene: NA

CDR3 protein: ASRQADSYGYT
J gene: TRBJ1-2
clone size: NA
V gene: TRBV6-4
D gene: NA

CDR3 protein: ASSSPRDRGGYT
J gene: TRBJ1-2
clone size: NA
V gene: TRBV5-4
D gene: TRBD1

CDR3 protein: ASSAQPNYGYT
J gene: TRBJ1-2
clone size: NA
V gene: TRBV6-6
D gene: NA

CDR3 protein: ASTQYPGPVSYEQY
J gene: TRBJ2-7
clone size: NA
V gene: TRBV28
D gene: NA

CDR3 protein: ASSSRSGGAQY
J gene: TRBJ2-3
clone size: once
V gene: TRBV7-3
D gene: TRBD2

CDR3 protein: ASSDYRGRQETQY
J gene: TRBJ2-5
clone size: NA
V gene: TRBV6-1
D gene: NA

CDR3 protein: ASRPWDSNQPQH
J gene: TRBJ1-5
clone size: NA
V gene: TRBV2
D gene: NA

CDR3 protein: ASSRQGAGNEKLF
J gene: TRBJ1-4
clone size: NA
V gene: TRBV7-9
D gene: TRBD1

CDR3 protein: ASSGGTNTEAF
J gene: TRBJ1-1
clone size: NA
V gene: TRBV10-1
D gene: NA

CDR3 protein: ASSQVGTGGTEAF
J gene: TRBJ1-1
clone size: NA
V gene: TRBV4-1
D gene: TRBD1

CDR3 protein: ASHSWGQSTDTQY
J gene: TRBJ2-3
clone size: NA
V gene: TRBV2
D gene: NA

CDR3 protein: ASSDASGSGGYEQY
J gene: TRBJ2-7
clone size: NA
V gene: TRBV10-2
D gene: TRBD2

CDR3 protein: ASSFYRDRGIYEQY
J gene: TRBJ2-7
clone size: NA
V gene: TRBV7-2
D gene: TRBD1

CDR3 protein: ASSLDRGMNTEAF
J gene: TRBJ1-1
clone size: NA
V gene: TRBV4-2
D gene: TRBD1

CDR3 protein: ASSYSNSRNTIY
J gene: TRBJ1-3
clone size: NA
V gene: TRBV6-5
D gene: NA

CDR3 protein: AISDEGVQGDTEAF
J gene: TRBJ1-1
clone size: medium-sized
V gene: TRBV10-3
D gene: TRBD1

CDR3 protein: AISAGGQGNEKLF
J gene: TRBJ1-4
clone size: NA
V gene: TRBV10-3
D gene: NA

CDR3 protein: ASTGLGSVPYEQY
J gene: TRBJ2-7
clone size: NA
V gene: TRBV10-2
D gene: NA

CDR3 protein: ASSLSNEQF
J gene: TRBJ2-1
clone size: NA
V gene: TRBV16
D gene: NA

CDR3 protein: ASREGGYNEKLF
J gene: TRBJ1-4
clone size: once
V gene: TRBV6-5
D gene: NA

CDR3 protein: ATRSGINQPQH
J gene: TRBJ1-5
clone size: NA
V gene: TRBV24-1
D gene: NA

CDR3 protein: ASNRRTGGYGYT
J gene: TRBJ1-2
clone size: NA
V gene: TRBV6-5
D gene: TRBD1

CDR3 protein: ASSYLGPGGEQY
J gene: TRBJ2-7
clone size: few
V gene: TRBV7-3
D gene: NA

CDR3 protein: ASSPWTGHLYEQY
J gene: TRBJ2-7
clone size: NA
V gene: TRBV5-1
D gene: TRBD1

CDR3 protein: ATSDPPGTGGGTDTQY
J gene: TRBJ2-3
clone size: few
V gene: TRBV24-1
D gene: TRBD1

CDR3 protein: ASSVRDSSYEQY
J gene: TRBJ2-7
clone size: NA
V gene: TRBV5-4
D gene: TRBD1

CDR3 protein: SVEIRVSGNGYT
J gene: TRBJ1-2
clone size: NA
V gene: TRBV29-1
D gene: NA

CDR3 protein: SVEGTLEETQY
J gene: TRBJ2-5
clone size: NA
V gene: TRBV29-1
D gene: NA

CDR3 protein: ASTPSSGNTIY
J gene: TRBJ1-3
clone size: NA
V gene: TRBV12-3/TRBV12-4
D gene: NA

CDR3 protein: ASSLPRDYEQY
J gene: TRBJ2-7
clone size: NA
V gene: TRBV5-1
D gene: NA

CDR3 protein: SVVPGIGGYEQY
J gene: TRBJ2-7
clone size: NA
V gene: TRBV29-1
D gene: NA

CDR3 protein: ASSYRDRGREQY
J gene: TRBJ2-7
clone size: NA
V gene: TRBV7-9
D gene: TRBD1

CDR3 protein: ASSYSGNTGELF
J gene: TRBJ2-2
clone size: NA
V gene: TRBV6-6
D gene: NA

CDR3 protein: ASSVATLGVGYT
J gene: TRBJ1-2
clone size: NA
V gene: TRBV9
D gene: NA

CDR3 protein: ATEGARTGEQPQH
J gene: TRBJ1-5
clone size: few
V gene: TRBV24-1
D gene: TRBD1

CDR3 protein: ASSVSGANVLT
J gene: TRBJ2-6
clone size: NA
V gene: TRBV2
D gene: NA

CDR3 protein: ASSSRPVSVSEAF
J gene: TRBJ1-1
clone size: NA
V gene: TRBV4-2
D gene: NA

CDR3 protein: ASSLWGLAGVNLKNEQF
J gene: TRBJ2-1
clone size: NA
V gene: TRBV7-9
D gene: TRBD2

CDR3 protein: ASSRLKERETQY
J gene: TRBJ2-5
clone size: NA
V gene: TRBV4-1
D gene: NA